These T cell receptor beta chains were read from a single sample in a study of pediatric ulcerative colitis. The protocol was immunoSEQ multiplex PCR, while the TCRdb copy is restricted to in-frame clones and leaves out a portion. Of roughly 10,000 clones in the sample, around nine tenths were seen once. Source material: blood. The source is a girl between 5 and 17 years old with moderate ulcerative colitis. Both conserved end residues are trimmed from each CDR3. Clone size, where shown, is once, few, many, or a class for clones that have expanded.

size	V	J	CDR3
.	TRBV19	TRBJ2-7	ATGPTAYEQY
.	TRBV7-6	TRBJ2-1	ASSPSASGGAYEQF
.	TRBV9	TRBJ2-7	ASSPRDYSYEQY
.	TRBV28	TRBJ2-7	ASSDTSGRASEQY
.	TRBV5-1	TRBJ1-2	ASSSIAGGLNYGYT
.	TRBV5-4	TRBJ2-1	ASSSPGQGFNEQF
.	TRBV5-6	TRBJ2-7	ASSLYGESSYEQY
.	TRBV6-4	TRBJ2-2	ASSEAAGNTGELF
.	TRBV28	TRBJ2-5	ASSLAYQETQY
.	TRBV7-8	TRBJ1-1	ASSLASGGGNTEAF
.	TRBV25-1	TRBJ1-1	ASSELGGNTEAF
.	TRBV19	TRBJ2-3	ASSPRIRDTQY
.	TRBV6-1	TRBJ1-2	ASEMGQGLGYT
few	TRBV11-2	TRBJ1-6	ASSLIQGGSPLH
.	TRBV5-5	TRBJ2-7	ASSSIGQGPNSYEQY
.	TRBV21-1	TRBJ1-3	ASSKARHDSGNTIY
.	TRBV2	TRBJ2-7	ASRFRDSSYEQY
.	TRBV9	TRBJ1-2	ASSVRGTTGTGDGYT
few	TRBV4-1	TRBJ1-5	ASSHPVQGSIQPQH
once	TRBV13	TRBJ1-2	ASRQTGPSYGYT
.	TRBV7-9	TRBJ2-6	ASSLASPDRAVGANVLT
.	TRBV7-6	TRBJ2-3	ASSLRGASTDTQY
.	TRBV7-6	TRBJ2-1	ASSFVGVEQF
.	TRBV19	TRBJ1-5	ASSIGGAGNQH
once	TRBV18	TRBJ1-6	ASSRQGSNNSPLH
.	TRBV5-1	TRBJ2-3	ASSPQTDGWADTQY
.	TRBV7-3	TRBJ2-3	ASSSAGGPDTQY
.	TRBV9	TRBJ1-2	ASSARLQDTDGYT
.	TRBV4-2	TRBJ1-1	ASSQPGGFEAF
.	TRBV2	TRBJ1-1	ASSELENTEAF
once	TRBV5-1	TRBJ2-4	ASSLSPLGGAKNIQY
.	TRBV30	TRBJ2-5	AWSVSSGGEIQETQY
.	TRBV6-6	TRBJ1-1	ASSSAGVGEAF
.	TRBV28	TRBJ2-6	ASSSLPPANVLT